These T cell receptor beta chains were read from a single sample in a study of CD8+CD57+ T cells in acquired aplastic anemia. TCRdb recomputed calls from the reads with MiXCR, one row per CDR3 protein. The repertoire holds approximately 200,000 distinct CDR3 sequences, with about 64% as singletons. Sequenced: sorted CD4+, CD8+, or CD8+CD57+ T cells (not recorded which) from PBMCs. The receptor source for this set is a human donor with severe aplastic anemia or a healthy control (not recorded which). CDR3s include the opening cysteine and the closing phenylalanine or tryptophan. Each record gives: clone size, D gene, V gene, J gene, CDR3 protein, CDR3 DNA. The D gene is left open where the match is weak. Size is omitted from some rows. Given values are once, few, many or a class for expanded clones.

>once|-|TRBV20-1|TRBJ1-2
CSAADTTNYGYTF
TGCAGTGCTGCTGACACCACTAACTATGGCTACACCTTC
>-|TRBD2|TRBV29-1|TRBJ2-2
CSVDSGYTGEPFF
TGCAGCGTTGATAGCGGGTACACCGGGGAGCCGTTTTTT
>-|-|TRBV7-7|TRBJ2-1
CASSQGPGGEQFF
TGTGCTAGCAGCCAGGGGCCAGGAGGGGAGCAGTTCTTC
>-|TRBD1|TRBV9|TRBJ2-7
CASSPMDRPSYEQYF
TGTGCCAGCAGCCCGATGGACAGGCCCTCCTACGAGCAGTACTTC
>few|-|TRBV10-3|TRBJ1-3
CAISDLMGAGNTIYF
TGTGCCATCAGTGATTTAATGGGAGCTGGAAACACCATATATTTT
>-|TRBD1|TRBV5-1|TRBJ2-7
CASSSSFSGQMNFIYEQYF
TGCGCCAGCAGCTCCTCATTTTCGGGACAGATGAATTTTATCTACGAGCAGTACTTC
>-|-|TRBV12-3/TRBV12-4|TRBJ2-7
CASSFQGYEQYF
TGTGCCAGCAGTTTTCAGGGCTACGAGCAGTACTTC
>-|-|TRBV7-9|TRBJ2-7
CASSSPGQPYEQYF
TGTGCCAGCAGCTCTCCGGGACAACCCTACGAGCAGTACTTC
>many|-|TRBV9|TRBJ1-2
CASSGEGSSWDGYTF
TGTGCCAGCAGCGGAGAAGGGAGCAGCTGGGATGGCTACACCTTC
>-|-|TRBV2|TRBJ2-7
CASSATGYEQYF
TGTGCCAGCAGTGCGACAGGCTACGAGCAGTACTTC
>once|-|TRBV7-2|TRBJ2-1
CASSLYEGNGQFF
TGTGCCAGCAGCTTATATGAGGGCAATGGGCAGTTCTTC
>-|-|TRBV4-3|TRBJ2-3
CASSRTGTPGVNTDTQYF
TGCGCCAGCAGCCGGACGGGGACCCCTGGGGTGAACACAGATACGCAGTATTTT
>-|-|TRBV2|TRBJ1-1
CASRPGVVGTEAFF
TGTGCCAGCAGACCAGGGGTAGTGGGCACTGAAGCTTTCTTT
>-|TRBD2|TRBV24-1|TRBJ2-1
CATSSGAGGPREQFF
TGTGCCACCAGCTCGGGAGCGGGAGGGCCCCGGGAGCAGTTCTTC
>-|TRBD1|TRBV11-3|TRBJ2-7
CASSPNRGSYEQYF
TGTGCCAGCAGCCCGAACAGGGGTAGCTACGAGCAGTACTTC
>many|TRBD1|TRBV7-8|TRBJ1-3
CASSFPGQDSGNTIYF
TGTGCCAGCAGCTTTCCGGGACAGGACTCTGGAAACACCATATATTTT
>once|-|TRBV11-3|TRBJ2-1
CASSLGPISYNEQFF
TGTGCCAGCAGCTTAGGACCGATCTCCTACAATGAGCAGTTCTTC
>-|-|TRBV20-1|TRBJ2-3
CSAFGTRTDTQYF
TGCAGTGCGTTCGGGACACGCACAGATACGCAGTATTTT
>-|-|TRBV20-1|TRBJ1-2
CSAHRFRVDGYGYTF
TGCAGTGCTCATCGATTCAGGGTTGACGGCTATGGCTACACCTTC
>-|-|TRBV19|TRBJ2-3
CASSNRVGDTQYF
TGTGCCAGTAGTAACAGGGTCGGCGATACGCAGTATTTT
>-|-|TRBV7-9|TRBJ2-3
CVFPPIHTDTQYF
TGTGTCTTTCCTCCAATTCACACAGATACGCAGTATTTT
>-|-|TRBV18|TRBJ2-7
CASSPPSSGFYEQYF
TGTGCCAGCTCACCACCCAGTAGCGGATTCTACGAGCAGTACTTC
>-|-|TRBV2|TRBJ1-6
CASTESSYNSPLHF
TGTGCCAGCACCGAAAGCTCCTATAATTCACCCCTCCACTTT
>few|-|TRBV15|TRBJ1-3
CATSLWRGNTIYF
TGTGCCACCAGCCTCTGGAGGGGAAACACCATATATTTT
>-|-|TRBV10-2|TRBJ2-7
CASSDQRSDEQYF
TGCGCCAGCAGTGACCAGCGAAGCGACGAGCAGTACTTC
>few|TRBD1|TRBV28|TRBJ2-7
CASSLAGTVYEQYF
TGTGCCAGCAGTTTAGCCGGGACAGTTTACGAGCAGTACTTC
>-|-|TRBV7-7|TRBJ2-3
CASSLSLTQGTDTQYF
TGTGCTAGCAGCTTATCGTTAACCCAGGGCACAGATACGCAGTATTTT
>once|TRBD1|TRBV29-1|TRBJ1-4
CSVRTGSFIGSNEKLFF
TGCAGCGTTCGGACAGGGAGTTTCATTGGTTCTAATGAAAAACTGTTTTTT
>-|TRBD2|TRBV5-1|TRBJ2-7
CASSPIVAGDSYEQCF
TGCGCCAGCAGCCCGATCGTAGCGGGAGATAGTTACGAGCAGTGCTTC
>-|-|TRBV2|TRBJ2-7
CASSIGEGSYEQYF
TGTGCCAGCAGCATAGGAGAGGGCTCCTACGAGCAGTACTTC
>-|-|TRBV20-1|TRBJ1-1
CSASPVTVNTEAFF
TGCAGTGCTAGCCCGGTAACCGTGAACACTGAAGCTTTCTTT
>-|-|TRBV7-6|TRBJ1-1
CASSPGPKNTEAFF
TGTGCCAGCAGCCCAGGACCGAAGAACACTGAAGCTTTCTTT
>many|-|TRBV28|TRBJ2-7
CASSFTYEQYF
TGTGCCAGCAGTTTTACCTACGAGCAGTACTTC
>many|-|TRBV6-6|TRBJ2-1
CASSTESHEQFF
TGTGCCAGCAGTACGGAAAGTCATGAGCAGTTCTTC
>-|-|TRBV7-2|TRBJ1-6
CASSLGGQLRSSPLHF
TGTGCCAGCAGCTTAGGAGGACAGCTACGAAGTTCACCCCTCCACTTT
>-|-|TRBV7-8|TRBJ2-5
CASSDIGGGQETQYF
TGTGCCAGCAGCGACATAGGGGGAGGGCAGGAGACCCAGTACTTC
>-|-|TRBV4-1|TRBJ2-5
CASSQDPGAWETQYF
TGCGCCAGCAGCCAAGATCCAGGGGCGTGGGAGACCCAGTACTTC
>few|-|TRBV25-1|TRBJ2-1
CASSGSLRSYNEQFF
TGTGCCAGCAGTGGATCCTTACGCTCCTACAATGAGCAGTTCTTC
>-|-|TRBV11-2|TRBJ2-7
CASSWTPSERYF
TGTGCCAGCAGCTGGACACCTTCCGAGCGGTACTTC
>-|TRBD1|TRBV9|TRBJ1-6
CASSPYGQGDSLHF
TGTGCCAGCAGCCCCTATGGACAGGGAGACTCCCTCCACTTT
>-|TRBD2|TRBV19|TRBJ2-3
CASSRLASDTQYF
TGTGCCAGTAGTCGACTAGCGTCGGATACGCAGTATTTT
>once|TRBD2|TRBV5-4|TRBJ2-1
CASSTGGPLYEQFF
TGTGCCAGCAGCACGGGAGGGCCTCTCTATGAGCAGTTCTTC
>-|-|TRBV29-1|TRBJ2-7
CSLDAGSYEQYF
TGCAGCTTGGACGCAGGGTCCTACGAGCAGTACTTC
>-|TRBD1|TRBV29-1|TRBJ1-3
CSVVVQGAGNTIYF
TGCAGCGTTGTAGTGCAGGGGGCTGGAAACACCATATATTTT
>many|-|TRBV30|TRBJ1-6
CAWSGVFLHF
TGTGCCTGGAGTGGGGTTTTCCTCCACTTT
>few|-|TRBV12-3/TRBV12-4|TRBJ1-4
CASSLSGGLNEELFF
TGTGCCAGCAGTTTATCGGGGGGCCTAAATGAAGAACTGTTTTTT
>-|TRBD1|TRBV7-2|TRBJ2-5
CASSLGLLRQGARKETQYF
TGTGCCAGCAGCTTAGGCCTCTTAAGACAGGGGGCGCGGAAAGAGACCCAGTACTTC
>-|-|TRBV24-1|TRBJ2-2
CATSPRAATGELFF
TGTGCCACCAGTCCCCGGGCCGCTACCGGGGAGCTGTTTTTT
>few|TRBD1|TRBV30|TRBJ1-1
CAWSVGGGGEAFF
TGTGCCTGGAGTGTAGGAGGGGGCGGTGAAGCTTTCTTT
>-|-|TRBV30|TRBJ2-3
CAWSRGPGSDTQYF
TGTGCCTGGAGTAGGGGCCCGGGCTCCGATACGCAGTATTTT
>-|TRBD1|TRBV13|TRBJ2-5
CAGGQEIQETQYF
TGTGCCGGAGGACAGGAAATCCAAGAGACCCAGTACTTC
>-|-|TRBV12-3/TRBV12-4|TRBJ1-6
CASSPANSPLHF
TGTGCCAGCAGCCCGGCGAATTCACCCCTCCACTTT
>once|TRBD2|TRBV20-1|TRBJ2-1
CSARVGLAGLNEQFF
TGCAGTGCTAGAGTGGGCCTAGCGGGCCTCAATGAGCAGTTCTTC
>many|-|TRBV19|TRBJ2-3
CASSIRGTTDTQYF
TGTGCCAGTAGTATAAGGGGGACCACAGATACGCAGTATTTT
>-|TRBD2|TRBV7-8|TRBJ2-5
CASSQGLAGGDTEETQYF
TGTGCCAGCAGCCAAGGACTAGCGGGGGGCGATACCGAAGAGACCCAGTACTTC
>-|-|TRBV6-1|TRBJ1-1
CASGVFQGYTEAFF
TGTGCCAGCGGAGTATTCCAGGGTTACACTGAAGCTTTCTTT